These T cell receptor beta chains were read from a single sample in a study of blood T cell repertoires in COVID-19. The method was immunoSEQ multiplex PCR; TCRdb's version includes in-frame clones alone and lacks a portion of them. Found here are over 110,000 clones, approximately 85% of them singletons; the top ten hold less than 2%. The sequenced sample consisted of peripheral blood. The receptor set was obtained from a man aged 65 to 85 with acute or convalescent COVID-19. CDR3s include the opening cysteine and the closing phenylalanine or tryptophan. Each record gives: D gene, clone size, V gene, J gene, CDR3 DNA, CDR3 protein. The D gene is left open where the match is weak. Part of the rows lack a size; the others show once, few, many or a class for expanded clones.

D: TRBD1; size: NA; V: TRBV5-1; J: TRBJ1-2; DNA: TGCGCCAGCAGCTTGAGTCCCGGGACAGGCGATGGCTACACCTTC; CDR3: CASSLSPGTGDGYTF
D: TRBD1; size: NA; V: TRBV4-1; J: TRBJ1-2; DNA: TGCGCCAGCAGCCAAATGGACAGGGCTCGTGGCTACACCTTC; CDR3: CASSQMDRARGYTF
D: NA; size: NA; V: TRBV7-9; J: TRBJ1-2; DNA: TGTGCCAGCAGCGCTACAGGCCTGGGGAACTATGGCTACACCTTC; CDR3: CASSATGLGNYGYTF
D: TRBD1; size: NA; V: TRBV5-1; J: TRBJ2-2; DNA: TGCGCCAGCAGCTTGGAGGGGACAGGGACGAGCGGGGAGCTGTTTTTT; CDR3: CASSLEGTGTSGELFF
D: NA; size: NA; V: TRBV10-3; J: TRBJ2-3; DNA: TGTGCCATCAGTGAGCTGTCGGGAGTCCCAGATACGCAGTATTTT; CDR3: CAISELSGVPDTQYF
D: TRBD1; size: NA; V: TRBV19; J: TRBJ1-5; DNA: TGTGCCAGTAGTGATGAAAACAGGGGAGGTAGTCAGCCCCAGCATTTT; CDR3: CASSDENRGGSQPQHF
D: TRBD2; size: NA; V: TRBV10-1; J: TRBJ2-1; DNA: TGCGCCAGCAGCTCCCGACTAGCGGGAGAGAATGAGCAGTTCTTC; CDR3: CASSSRLAGENEQFF
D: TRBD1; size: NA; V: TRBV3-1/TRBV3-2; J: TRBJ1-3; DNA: TGTGCCAGCAGCAGGGACAGAGTGCGTTATTCCACCATATATTTT; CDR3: CASSRDRVRYSTIYF
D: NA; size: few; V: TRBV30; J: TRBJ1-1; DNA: TGTGCCTGGAGTGTACAGGGAGCTGAAGCTTTCTTT; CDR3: CAWSVQGAEAFF
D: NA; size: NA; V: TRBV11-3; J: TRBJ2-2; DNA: TGTGCCAGCAGCTGGAGCGGGCCCTACGGCGGGGAGCTGTTTTTT; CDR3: CASSWSGPYGGELFF
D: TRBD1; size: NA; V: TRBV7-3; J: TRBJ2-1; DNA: TGTGCCAGCAGCTTAACGGTCGGGACAGACCAGTTCTTC; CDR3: CASSLTVGTDQFF
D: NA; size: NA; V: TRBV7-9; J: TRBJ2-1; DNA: TGTGGGGGGGACGTCGCCAATGAGCAGTTCTTC; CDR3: CGGDVANEQFF
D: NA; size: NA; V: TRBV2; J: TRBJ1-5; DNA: TGTGCCAGCAGTGTAGAGAGGGATCAGCCCCAGCATTTT; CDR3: CASSVERDQPQHF
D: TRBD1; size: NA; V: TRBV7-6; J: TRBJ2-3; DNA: TGTGCCAGCAGCCCAGGGTTTGGACAGGGGTACACAGATACGCAGTATTTT; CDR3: CASSPGFGQGYTDTQYF
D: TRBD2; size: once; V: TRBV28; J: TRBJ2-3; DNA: TGTGCCAGCAGTTTACCAACTAGCGGGGCGAGGGATACGCAGTATTTT; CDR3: CASSLPTSGARDTQYF
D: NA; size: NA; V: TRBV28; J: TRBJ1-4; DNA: TGTGCCAGCAGTTTCCAGAGTTTCGGAAGGGGCGAAAAACTGTTTTTT; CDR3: CASSFQSFGRGEKLFF
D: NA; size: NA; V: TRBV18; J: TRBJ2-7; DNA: TGTGCCAGCTCATCGAAGTTAACAGCCTACGAGCAGTACTTC; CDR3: CASSSKLTAYEQYF
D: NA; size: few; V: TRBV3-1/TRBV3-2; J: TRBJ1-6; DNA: TGTGCCAGCAGCCACCCGGCAGGGGCTAATTCACCCCTCCACTTT; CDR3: CASSHPAGANSPLHF
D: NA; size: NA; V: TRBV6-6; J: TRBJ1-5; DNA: TGTGCCAGCAGTTACAGGAGGGAGCAGCCCCAGCATTTT; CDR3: CASSYRREQPQHF
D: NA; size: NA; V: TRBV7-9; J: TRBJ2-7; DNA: TGTGCCAGCAGCTTAGCCCTGGTAGAGACCCACTACATCTCCTACGAGCAGTACTTC; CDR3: CASSLALVETHYISYEQYF
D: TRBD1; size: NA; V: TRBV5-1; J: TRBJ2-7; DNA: TGCGCCAGCAGCTTTTTTGGACAGGGGGAGAACGAGCAGTACTTC; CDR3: CASSFFGQGENEQYF
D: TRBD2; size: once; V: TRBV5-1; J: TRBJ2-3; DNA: TGCGCCAGCAGCTTGGTCCTAGGGGAGGGGACGCAGTATTTT; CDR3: CASSLVLGEGTQYF
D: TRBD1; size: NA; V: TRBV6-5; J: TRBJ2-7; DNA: TGTGCCAGCTTTCCCGGTCGACAGGGCTCCTACGAGCAGTACTTC; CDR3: CASFPGRQGSYEQYF
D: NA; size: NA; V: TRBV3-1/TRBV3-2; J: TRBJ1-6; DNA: TGTGCCAGCAGCCCTAGACGTGGGGGGGTCATCCACTTT; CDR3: CASSPRRGGVIHF
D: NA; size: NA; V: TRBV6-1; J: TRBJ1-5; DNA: TGTGCCAGCAGTGAAGCGCGCGGACAGCCCCAGCATTTT; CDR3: CASSEARGQPQHF
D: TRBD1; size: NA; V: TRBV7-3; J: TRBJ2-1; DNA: TGTGCCAGCAGCCAGACAGGGGGCGGGAAGAATGAGCAGTTCTTC; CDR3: CASSQTGGGKNEQFF
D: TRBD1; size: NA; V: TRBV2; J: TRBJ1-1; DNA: TGTGCCAGCAAGGACAGGGGAGGAACTGAAGCTTTCTTT; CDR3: CASKDRGGTEAFF
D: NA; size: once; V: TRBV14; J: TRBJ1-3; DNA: TGTGCCAGCAGCCAAGTTTTCCCAGGGGCTGGAAACACCATATATTTT; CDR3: CASSQVFPGAGNTIYF
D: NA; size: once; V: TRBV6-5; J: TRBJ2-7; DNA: TGTGCCAGCAACGGGGACTCCTACGAGCAGTACTTC; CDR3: CASNGDSYEQYF
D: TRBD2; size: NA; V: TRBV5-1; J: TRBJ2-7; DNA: TGCGTCAGCCGGATGGGGACTAGCGAACTCTACGAGCAGTACTTC; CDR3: CVSRMGTSELYEQYF
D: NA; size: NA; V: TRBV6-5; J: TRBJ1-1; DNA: TGTGCCAGCTACCCCGAATCCCGGGGGGACACTGAAGCTTTCTTT; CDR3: CASYPESRGDTEAFF
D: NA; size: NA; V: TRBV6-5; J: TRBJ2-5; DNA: TGTGCCAGCGGACTAAACGGGGGAGAGACCCAGTACTTC; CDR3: CASGLNGGETQYF
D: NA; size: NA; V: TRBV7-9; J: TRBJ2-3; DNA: TGTGCCAGTCTAAGGGCTAGCTCTTACACAGATACGCAGTATTTT; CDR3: CASLRASSYTDTQYF
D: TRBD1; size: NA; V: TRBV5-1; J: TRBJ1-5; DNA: TGCGCCAGCAGCCCACAAACAGGGGGCCAGCAGCCCCAGCATTTT; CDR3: CASSPQTGGQQPQHF
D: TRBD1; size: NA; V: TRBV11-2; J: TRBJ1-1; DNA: TGTGCCAGCAGCCGGGACAGGAACACTGAAGCTTTCTTT; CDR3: CASSRDRNTEAFF
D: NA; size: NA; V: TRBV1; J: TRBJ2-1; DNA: TGCACCAGCAAACGGGATGAGCAGTTCTTC; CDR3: CTSKRDEQFF
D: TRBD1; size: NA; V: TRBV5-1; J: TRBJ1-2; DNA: TGCGCCAGCAGCGGGACCGGGACAGGTTATGGCTACACCTTC; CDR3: CASSGTGTGYGYTF
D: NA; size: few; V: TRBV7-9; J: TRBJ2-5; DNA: TGTGCCAGCAGCCCGGGGGTTTTTCTGGGGTCCCAAGAGACCCAGTACTTC; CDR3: CASSPGVFLGSQETQYF
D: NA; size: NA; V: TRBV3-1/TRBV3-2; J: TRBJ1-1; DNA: TGTGCCAGCAGGTTCGGGGGACTGAACACTGAAGCTTTCTTT; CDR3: CASRFGGLNTEAFF
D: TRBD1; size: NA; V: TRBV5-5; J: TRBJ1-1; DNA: TGTGCCAGCAGCTCCGGACAGGGGTGGGACACTGAAGCTTTCTTT; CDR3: CASSSGQGWDTEAFF
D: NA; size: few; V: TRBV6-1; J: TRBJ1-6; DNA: TGTGCCAGCAGTGAAGCGGAGTCCAATAATTCACCCCTCCACTTT; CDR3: CASSEAESNNSPLHF
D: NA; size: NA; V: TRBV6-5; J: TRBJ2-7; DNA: TGTGCCAGCAGCTCCGGGGCCTACGAGCAGTACTTC; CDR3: CASSSGAYEQYF
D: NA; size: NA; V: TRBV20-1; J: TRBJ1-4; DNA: TGCAGTGCTAGATGGGGCGAAAAACTGTTTTTT; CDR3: CSARWGEKLFF
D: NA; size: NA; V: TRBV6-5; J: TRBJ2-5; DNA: TGTGCCAGCAGGAGCGGCCAAGAGACCCAGTACTTC; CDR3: CASRSGQETQYF
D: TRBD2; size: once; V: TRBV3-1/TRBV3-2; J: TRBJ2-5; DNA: TGTGCCAGCAGCAAGGGACCACTAGCGGGAGGTCAAGAGACCCAGTACTTC; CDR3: CASSKGPLAGGQETQYF
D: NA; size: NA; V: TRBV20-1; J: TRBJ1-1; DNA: TGCAGTGCTAGTCGAGAGAACACTGAAGCTTTCTTT; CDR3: CSASRENTEAFF
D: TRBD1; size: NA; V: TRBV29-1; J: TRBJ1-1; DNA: TGCAGCGCGGGACAGGGGGTTGGAACTGAAGCTTTCTTT; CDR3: CSAGQGVGTEAFF
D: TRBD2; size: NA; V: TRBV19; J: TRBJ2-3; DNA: TGTGCCAGTAGTATGGGGACTAGCGGGTTAGATACGCAGTATTTT; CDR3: CASSMGTSGLDTQYF
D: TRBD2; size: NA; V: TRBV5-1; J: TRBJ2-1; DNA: TGCGCCAGCGAACCGGGAACTAGCGGGGGCAATGAGCAGTTCTTC; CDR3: CASEPGTSGGNEQFF
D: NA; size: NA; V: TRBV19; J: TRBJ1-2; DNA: TGTGCCAGTAGACTCCAGGGGTATGGCTACACCTTC; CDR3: CASRLQGYGYTF
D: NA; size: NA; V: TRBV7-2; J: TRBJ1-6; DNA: TGTGCCAGCAGATTACAGGGTTTTCCGCGCAATTCACCCCTCCACTTT; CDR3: CASRLQGFPRNSPLHF